One TCR beta chain is described in this entry. This sample stems from a study of blood T cell repertoires in COVID-19. Whole-study context: The study drew acute and convalescent COVID-19 samples from the United States, Italy and Spain. T cells, B-cell-depleted T cells, or PBMCs supplied cDNA or gDNA.

Authors' processing steps: Amplification with reference gene primers provided the estimates of nucleated cell counts. The table came from immunoSEQ multiplex PCR; TCRdb's copy has only in-frame clones and leaves some out. V, J and clone size were drawn from that table, and D and trimming were deduced from the DNA. In the table there are 100,000 to 150,000 clones, roughly 86% of which are singletons. The CDR3 has 15 amino acids. Germline loops: CDR1 SNHLY, CDR2 FYNNEI. V lost 10 bases, J lost 3 bases, and 21 bases lay in between. The clonotype was recovered from a woman in her fifties or sixties with acute or convalescent COVID-19. The sequenced material came from peripheral blood. The rearrangement uses TRBV2 and TRBJ1-2; a weak D match, TRBD1 (5 bases). In nucleotides, the CDR3 is TGTGCCACCCAGGGAGGGACCCTAATTGACTATGGCTACACCTTC. It encodes CATQGGTLIDYGYTF.